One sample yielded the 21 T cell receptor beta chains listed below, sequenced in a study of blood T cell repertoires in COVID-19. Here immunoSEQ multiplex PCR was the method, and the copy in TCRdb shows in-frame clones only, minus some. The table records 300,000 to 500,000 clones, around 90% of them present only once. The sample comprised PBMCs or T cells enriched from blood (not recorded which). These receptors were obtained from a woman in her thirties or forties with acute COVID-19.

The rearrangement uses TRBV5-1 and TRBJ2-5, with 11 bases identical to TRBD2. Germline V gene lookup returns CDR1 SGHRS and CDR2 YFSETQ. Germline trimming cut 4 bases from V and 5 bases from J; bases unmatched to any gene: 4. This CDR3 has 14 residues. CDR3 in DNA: TGCGCCAGCAGCGGCGGACTAGCGGGTGAGACCCAGTACTTC. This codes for CASSGGLAGETQYF.

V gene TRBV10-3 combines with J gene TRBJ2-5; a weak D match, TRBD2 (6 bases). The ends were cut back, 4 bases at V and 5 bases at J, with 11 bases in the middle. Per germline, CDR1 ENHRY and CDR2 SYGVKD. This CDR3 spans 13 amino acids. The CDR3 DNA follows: TGTGCCATCAGTGCACGGGCGGGGGAGACCCAGTACTTC. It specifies CAISARAGETQYF.

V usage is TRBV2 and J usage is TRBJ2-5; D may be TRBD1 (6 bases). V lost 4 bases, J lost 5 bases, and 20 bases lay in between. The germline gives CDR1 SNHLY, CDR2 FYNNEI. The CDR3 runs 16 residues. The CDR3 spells CASSVSVEGDRETQYF. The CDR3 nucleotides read TGTGCCAGCAGTGTTTCGGTTGAAGGAGACAGGGAGACCCAGTACTTC.

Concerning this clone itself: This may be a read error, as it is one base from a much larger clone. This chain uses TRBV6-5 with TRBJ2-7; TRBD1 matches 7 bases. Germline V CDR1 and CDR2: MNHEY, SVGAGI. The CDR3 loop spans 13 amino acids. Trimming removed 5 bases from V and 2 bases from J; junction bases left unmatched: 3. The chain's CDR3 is CASSRGQPYEQYF. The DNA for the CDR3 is TGTGCCAGCAGTCGGGGACAGCCCTACGAGCAGTACTTC.

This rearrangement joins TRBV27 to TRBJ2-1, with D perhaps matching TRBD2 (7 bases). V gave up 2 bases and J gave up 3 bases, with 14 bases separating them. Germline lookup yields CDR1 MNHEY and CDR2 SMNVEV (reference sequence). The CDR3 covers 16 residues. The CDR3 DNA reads TGTGCCAGCAGTTTAGTGGGGGGGCTCGGCTACAATGAGCAGTTCTTC. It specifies CASSLVGGLGYNEQFF.

The DNA of the CDR3 is TGTGCCAGCACCCCGGGGGGTTATCGGCAGCCCCAGCATTTT. Amino acids: CASTPGGYRQPQHF. The genes are TRBV2 and TRBJ1-5; perhaps TRBD1 as D (5 bases). CDR1 is SNHLY, CDR2 FYNNEI, per germline. CDR3 length: 14 residues. Trimming took 7 bases from V and 7 from J, leaving 17 bases between them. Filled out from reference TRBV2 and TRBJ1-5, the complete variable domain reads EPEVTQTPSHQVTQMGQEVILRCVPISNHLYFYWYRQILGQKVEFLVSFYNNEISEKSEIFDDQFSVERPDGSNFTLKIRSTKLEDSAMYFCASTPGGYRQPQHFGDGTRLSIL.

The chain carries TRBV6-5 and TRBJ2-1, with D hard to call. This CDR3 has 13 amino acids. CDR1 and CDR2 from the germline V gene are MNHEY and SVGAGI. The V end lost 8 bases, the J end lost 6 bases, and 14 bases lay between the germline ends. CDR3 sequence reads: CASEIRTSNEQFF. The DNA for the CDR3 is TGTGCCAGCGAGATTAGAACGAGCAATGAGCAGTTCTTC.

CDR3: CASSPSAAAGNTIYF. The CDR3 nucleotides read TGTGCCAGCTCACCTTCGGCGGCAGCTGGAAACACCATATATTTT. The gene calls are TRBV18 and TRBJ1-3, with D uncertain. The V end lost 3 bases, the J end lost 2 bases, and 11 bases lay between the germline ends. Germline V CDR1 and CDR2: KGHSH, LQKENI. The CDR3 spans 15 residues.

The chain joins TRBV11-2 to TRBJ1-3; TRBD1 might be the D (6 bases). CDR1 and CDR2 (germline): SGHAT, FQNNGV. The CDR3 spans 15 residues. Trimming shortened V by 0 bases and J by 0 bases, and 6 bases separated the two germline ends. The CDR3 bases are TGTGCCAGCAGCTTAGAGGACAGCTCTGGAAACACCATATATTTT. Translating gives CASSLEDSSGNTIYF.

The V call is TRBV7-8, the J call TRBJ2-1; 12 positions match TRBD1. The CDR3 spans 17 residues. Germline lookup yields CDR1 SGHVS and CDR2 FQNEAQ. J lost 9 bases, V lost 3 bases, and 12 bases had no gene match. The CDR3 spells CASSFLGSGTGGGEQFF. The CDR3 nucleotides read TGTGCCAGCAGCTTTTTAGGATCCGGGACAGGGGGCGGTGAGCAGTTCTTC.

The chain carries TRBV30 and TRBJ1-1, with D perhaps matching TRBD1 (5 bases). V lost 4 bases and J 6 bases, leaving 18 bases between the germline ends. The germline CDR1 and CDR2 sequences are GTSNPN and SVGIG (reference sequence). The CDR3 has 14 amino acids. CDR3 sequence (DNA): TGTGCCTGGACTCCCCGGGGGGGTTGGTCTGAAGCTTTCTTT. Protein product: CAWTPRGGWSEAFF. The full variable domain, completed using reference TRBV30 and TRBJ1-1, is SQTIHQWPATLVQPVGSPLSLECTVEGTSNPNLYWYRQAAGRGLQLLFYSVGIGQISSEVPQNLSASRPQDRQFILSSKKLLLSDSGFYLCAWTPRGGWSEAFFGQGTRLTVV.

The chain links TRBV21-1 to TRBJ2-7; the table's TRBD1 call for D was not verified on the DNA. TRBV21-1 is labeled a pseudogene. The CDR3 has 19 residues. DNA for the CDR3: TGTGCCAGCAGCATTTCGTCGTTGGTCACCCCGGACAGGGGGTACGAGCAGTACTTC. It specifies CASSISSLVTPDRGYEQYF.

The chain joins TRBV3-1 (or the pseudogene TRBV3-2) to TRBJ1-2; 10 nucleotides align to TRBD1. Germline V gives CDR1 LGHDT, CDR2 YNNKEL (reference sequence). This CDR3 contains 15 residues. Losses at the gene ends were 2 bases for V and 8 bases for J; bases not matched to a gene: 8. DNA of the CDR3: TGTGCCAGCAGCCAACCGACAGGGGGCGCGAGGGGCTACACCTTC. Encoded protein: CASSQPTGGARGYTF.

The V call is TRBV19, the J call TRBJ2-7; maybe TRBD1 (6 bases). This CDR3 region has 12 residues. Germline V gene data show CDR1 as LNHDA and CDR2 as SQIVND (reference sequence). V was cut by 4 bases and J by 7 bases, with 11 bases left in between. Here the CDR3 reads CASSTPGQEQYF. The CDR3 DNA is TGTGCCAGTAGTACCCCAGGACAGGAGCAGTACTTC.

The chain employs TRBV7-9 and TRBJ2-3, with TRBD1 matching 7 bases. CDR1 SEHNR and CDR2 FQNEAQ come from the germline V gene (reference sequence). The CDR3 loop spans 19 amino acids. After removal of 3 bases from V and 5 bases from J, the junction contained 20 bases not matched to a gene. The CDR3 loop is CASSLVRAPRGRVVDTQYF. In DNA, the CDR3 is TGTGCCAGCAGCTTGGTTCGGGCCCCAAGGGGGCGGGTGGTAGATACGCAGTATTTT.

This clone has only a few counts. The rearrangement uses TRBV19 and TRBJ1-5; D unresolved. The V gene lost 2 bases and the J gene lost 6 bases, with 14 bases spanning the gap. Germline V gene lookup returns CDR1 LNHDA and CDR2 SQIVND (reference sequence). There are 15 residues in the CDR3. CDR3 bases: TGTGCCAGTAGTATACCAGGCACGGGGATTCAGCCCCAGCATTTT. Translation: CASSIPGTGIQPQHF.

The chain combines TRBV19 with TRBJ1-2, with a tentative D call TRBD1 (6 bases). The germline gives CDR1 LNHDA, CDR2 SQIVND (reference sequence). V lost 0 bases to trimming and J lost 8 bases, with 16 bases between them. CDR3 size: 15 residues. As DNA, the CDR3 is TGTGCCAGTAGTATAGACCTCGGGACACCGGAGGGCTACACCTTC. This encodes CASSIDLGTPEGYTF.

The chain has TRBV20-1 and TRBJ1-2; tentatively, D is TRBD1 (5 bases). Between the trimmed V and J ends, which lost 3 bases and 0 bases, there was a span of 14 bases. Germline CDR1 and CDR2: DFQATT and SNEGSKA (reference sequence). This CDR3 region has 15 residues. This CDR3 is CSASQGLQANYGYTF. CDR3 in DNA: TGCAGTGCTAGTCAGGGCCTACAAGCTAACTATGGCTACACCTTC.

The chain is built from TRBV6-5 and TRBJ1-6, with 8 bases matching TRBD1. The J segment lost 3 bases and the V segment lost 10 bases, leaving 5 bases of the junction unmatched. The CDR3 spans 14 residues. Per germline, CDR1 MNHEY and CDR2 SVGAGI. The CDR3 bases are TGTGCCACCATCGGACAGGGCTATAATTCACCCCTCCACTTT. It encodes CATIGQGYNSPLHF.

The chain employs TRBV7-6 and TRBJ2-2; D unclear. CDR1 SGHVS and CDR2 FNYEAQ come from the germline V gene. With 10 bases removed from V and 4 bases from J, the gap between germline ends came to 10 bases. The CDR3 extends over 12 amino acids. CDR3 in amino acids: CATRRGTGELFF. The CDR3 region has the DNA TGTGCCACGAGGAGAGGCACCGGGGAGCTGTTTTTT.

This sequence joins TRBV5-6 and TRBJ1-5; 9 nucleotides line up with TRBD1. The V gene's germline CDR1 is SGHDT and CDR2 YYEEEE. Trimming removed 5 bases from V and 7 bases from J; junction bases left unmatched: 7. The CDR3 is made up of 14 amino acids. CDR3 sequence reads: CASSHRDRDQPQHF. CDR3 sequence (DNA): TGTGCCAGCAGTCACCGGGACAGGGACCAGCCCCAGCATTTT. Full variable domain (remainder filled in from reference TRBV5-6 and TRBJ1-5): DAGVTQSPTHLIKTRGQQVTLRCSPKSGHDTVSWYQQALGQGPQFIFQYYEEEERQRGNFPDRFSGHQFPNYSSELNVNALLLGDSALYLCASSHRDRDQPQHFGDGTRLSIL.